This T cell receptor beta chain was documented in a study of T cell responses to AZD1222 COVID-19 vaccine. In the study overall: Recipients boosted at about 4 weeks or about 12 weeks are pooled. Findings and limits, study-wide: Among those given AZD1222, only five or six were seropositive at baseline. Nearly half of the spike-specific TCRs reportedly recognize variant regions that carry no mutations.

The sample holds many counts of this clone. The target antigen is unknown. The CDR3 is 14 residues long. V was clipped by 1 base and J by 3 bases, with 7 bases between them. The germline V gene encodes CDR1 LNHNV and CDR2 YYDKDF (reference sequence). Data came from immunoSEQ multiplex PCR; TCRdb stores just in-frame clones and leaves some out. The data hold 170,000 or so clones, with 90% observed a single time. This chain joins TRBV15 and TRBJ1-5; D unclear. The clonotype comes from an adult in good health. Sequences were derived from peripheral blood, sampled on day 0 of AZD1222 vaccination. The CDR3 sequence is CATSRGPHNQPQHF. The CDR3 DNA follows: TGTGCCACCAGCAGAGGACCCCACAATCAGCCCCAGCATTTT.